The T cell receptor (beta chain) under discussion was sequenced for a study of cytomegalovirus exposure and HLA in healthy donors (dated by TCRdb to about 2017). In terms of the full investigation: An earlier analysis of around 600 of the donors reported roughly 300 Gb of sequence data and 100 million to 130 million unique TCR beta sequences from approximately 180 million T cells. An early release that covered roughly 600 HLA-typed donors contained approximately 300 gigabases of sequencing data and around 85 million unique TCR sequences. Of the 300 to 500 genotyped donors, 75% to 85% were placed in the genetic ancestry cluster associated with self-reported Caucasian donors. The study was designed to test whether signatures of past pathogen exposure could be identified by cataloging public T cell receptors. The study profiled the T cell repertoires of about 720 subjects by immunosequencing and related them to cytomegalovirus serostatus. A separate validation cohort of roughly 130 different subjects was used in addition to the roughly 640-subject first cohort. High-throughput TCR immunosequencing, statistical association of individual TCRs with disease status, and machine learning were combined to predict cytomegalovirus infection status. To study patterns of TCR occurrence, a later analysis re-analyzed previously published TCR beta repertoires from just over 650 donors and added high-resolution HLA genotyping. Rather than drawing on any new phenotypic data, the later analysis identified candidate immune exposures from TCR beta sequences and the way those sequences occurred across donors. An earlier analysis of around 580 of the donors used high-throughput TCR beta sequencing to judge whether each TCR beta V gene segment behaved as functional or pseudogenic. Alongside the repertoire data, information on donor age, sex, ethnicity and CMV serostatus was compiled. In a later genetic analysis, genome-wide SNP genotypes for about 65% of the roughly 670 donors were used, and that subset was treated as a discovery cohort. All discovery cohort repertoires had been generated on a single sequencing platform. HLA typing covered class I and class II loci at four-digit resolution. The number of typed donors differed by locus: about 629-630 for A, B, C, DRB1 and DQB1; approximately 540 for DQA1; about 600 for DPA1; and about 470 for DPB1. Four to six DR-DQ haplotypes were handled as single units for association and clustering, since linkage in the cohort was strong. Among some 410 genotyped donors of the cohort, an average of about 240,000 unique TCR beta nucleotide sequences was sequenced per donor, of which roughly 17% were non-productive. Here is what the overall study found, with its caveats: V-gene and J-gene trimming of TCR beta chains was associated with a missense DCLRE1C variant in a later genetic analysis, and the association was replicated in an independent cohort. Several of the top co-occurrence clusters appeared to be linked to parvovirus B19, influenza, CMV and Epstein-Barr virus, according to a later analysis. The sequencing pipeline was judged likely to have produced a cluster of highly shared sequence variants as a technical artifact. The study gave a list of roughly 150 TCR beta chains associated with cytomegalovirus. Compared with the 666-donor mean, donors in an Asian-associated ancestry cluster had fewer N-insertions in productive TCRs, according to a later genetic analysis. Because HLA typing was missing for some donors at each locus, association tests included only the typed subset. Because counts were too low, roughly 18 rarely observed V segments, including chromosome 9 orphons, were left out of the earlier analysis of a few hundred of the donors. For the cohort, immune exposure information was limited to CMV serostatus. Only TCR beta chains were sequenced in this cohort, and the absence of alpha or paired-chain data limited detectable features. A later analysis found that TCR association rates varied across HLA loci, with DRB1 alleles showing the most associated TCRs and HLA-C alleles the fewest. The 87-base-pair reads could not distinguish some IMGT-functional V segments, including TRBV6-2 and TRBV6-3, so those segments were excluded. A later analysis found that most CMV-associated TCR beta chains appeared HLA-restricted, with HLA associations seemingly driven largely by CMV exposure. Cytomegalovirus status was reported to be diagnosed by the classifier with high specificity and sensitivity in both the original and validation cohorts. In vitro tests confirmed that a few of the cytomegalovirus-associated TCR beta chains recognize cytomegalovirus antigens. The presence/absence analyses assumed that sequencing depth was roughly uniform across donors, and that assumption may not be true. A later analysis found that HLA-associated TCR beta chains were more clonally expanded and had lower generation probabilities than equally common non-associated chains. Most TCR sequences were seen in very few donors, while some public TCRs were found in many individuals. Linkage disequilibrium might explain the correlated functional status among segregating V segments, but an unknown experimental factor could not be excluded. A further reported finding was that TCR beta sequences accurately predicted the HLA-A and HLA-B alleles for most subjects in the first cohort. Assigning TCR associations to individual alleles was difficult when HLA alleles, especially DR and DQ, strongly co-occurred. In an earlier analysis of over 550 of the donors, most TCR beta V segments were observed in productive rearrangements about 87% or about 30% of the time, broadly matching IMGT annotations. The authors suggested that the approach could potentially be extended to other disease states and immunological phenotypes. A later analysis associated approximately 17,000 TCR beta sequences with specific HLA alleles at a false discovery rate of 0.05.

CDR3 length: 13 amino acids, cysteine to phenylalanine. The read is trimmed to its CDR3 DNA, 39 bases read in frame from base 1. V is pared back by 2 bases and J by 0 bases, with 6 bases lying between the germline termini. According to the germline V gene (reference sequence), CDR1 reads SGHNT and CDR2 reads YYREEE. Remarks on this clone: Its binding antigen is unknown.

The cohort was made up of approximately 670 healthy bone marrow donors. At the time of sampling, all cohort members were nominally healthy, though unrecorded immune exposures were likely present. The donor was CMV seronegative and belonged to the group of around 400 seronegative cohort members. Every donor gave a peripheral blood sample, and the peripheral blood mononuclear cells from that sample were used for TCR beta sequencing. Genomic DNA extraction from the blood cell samples was performed with the Qiagen DNeasy Blood Extraction Kit. The library was produced with the immunoSEQ multiplex PCR assay. For the multiplex PCR, a mixture combining 60 forward primers for TCR Vbeta segments and 13 reverse primers for TCR Jbeta segments was used. The CDR3 region of rearranged TCR beta genes was amplified from genomic DNA by a multiplex PCR assay. Amplified TCR beta libraries were sequenced as 87-base-pair reads on the Illumina HiSeq System. For the original study's pipeline: A later analysis counted tens of millions of unique TCR beta chains across the roughly 700 repertoires, and some 11 million of these chains were shared by at least two donors. Raw reads were error-corrected and collapsed into unique sequences with a nearest-neighbor algorithm that merged closely related sequences to remove PCR and sequencing errors. V, D and J gene segments were assigned by aligning CDR3 sequences to IMGT reference sequences. For a sequence to be retained, a match of at least six nucleotides to both a V gene segment and a J gene segment was required. Rearrangements were called productive when the CDR3 lacked stop codons and stayed in frame with V and J; all others were non-productive. Following IMGT convention, CDR3 was defined as the stretch from the second conserved V-encoded cysteine to the conserved J-encoded phenylalanine. In an earlier analysis of around 540 of the donors, sequences lacking an unambiguous match to a single V gene segment were excluded. An earlier analysis of 500 to 700 of the donors classified V segments as functional when productive rearrangements were above 56.7% and as segregating when the standard deviation between donors was above 5%. A statistical classification framework was developed to diagnose cytomegalovirus status using the catalog of TCR beta chain sequences. A later analysis assigned V and J genes by comparing TCR nucleotide sequences with IMGT/GENE-DB human TR gene sequences. In a later analysis, CDR3 sequences and most-parsimonious VDJ recombination scenarios were assigned using the TCRdist pipeline. A later analysis defined each TCR beta chain by its CDR3 amino acid sequence plus V-gene family, and excluded reads lacking a unique V-gene family. To address suspected cross-contamination and a sequencing artifact, a later analysis removed under 600 highly shared, low-generation-probability nucleotide sequences. In a later analysis, a clonal expansion index was calculated for each public chain from normalized within-repertoire ranks of inferred template counts. In a later analysis, generation probabilities were computed with a VDJ recombination model fitted to out-of-frame rearrangements, and the resulting probabilities were checked against IGoR. A later analysis scored TCR-TCR, TCR-HLA and TCR-CMV co-occurrence with hypergeometric tests, applying a repertoire-size bias correction to TCR pairs. A later analysis estimated false discovery rates by permuting HLA or CMV assignments 20 times. A later analysis grouped co-occurring TCRs with DBSCAN, adding TCRdist sequence similarity when clustering within HLA-allele-positive subsets. Repertoires with fewer than 30,000 or more than 120,000 public chains, plus five repertoires with anomalous nucleotide sharing, were excluded from co-occurrence clustering. What TCRdb holds here is the immuneACCESS table cut down to in-frame rearrangements. Part of the clones is not present; checked against another copy, under half of the missing clones reflect an unresolved V gene, and the others are unexplained. The V and J calls and clone size were taken over from that table, and D and trimming were inferred from the DNA. The sample table holds roughly 79,000 clones. The ten largest clones take up approximately 4.6% of the sample.

The sample comprised PBMCs. This sequence was found in a man younger than 40 in good health and CMV-seronegative. The rearranged segments are TRBV5-4 and TRBJ2-7; the D gene cannot be resolved reliably. The bases read TGTGCCAGCAGCTTTTACTTCTCCTACGAGCAGTACTTC. This gives the protein CASSFYFSYEQYF.